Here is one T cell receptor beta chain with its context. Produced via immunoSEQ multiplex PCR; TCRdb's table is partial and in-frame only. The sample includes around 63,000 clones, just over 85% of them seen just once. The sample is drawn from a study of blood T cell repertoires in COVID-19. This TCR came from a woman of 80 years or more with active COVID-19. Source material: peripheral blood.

This CDR3 is CASSMRRGGHNEQFF. CDR3 bases: TGTGCCAGTAGTATGAGGCGGGGGGGGCACAATGAGCAGTTCTTC. This rearrangement joins TRBV19 to TRBJ2-1; 9 nucleotides match TRBD2. The junction had 5 bases not matched to a gene; V was cut back by 3 bases and J by 5 bases. Germline CDR1 is LNHDA and CDR2 is SQIVND (reference sequence). There are 15 residues in the CDR3.